These 9 T cell receptor beta chains were sequenced from one sample in a study of T-cell memory formation after mild COVID-19. TCRdb reprocessed the 5' RACE reads via MiXCR and lists one record per CDR3 protein. The sample consists of 190,000 or so distinct CDR3 sequences, around a fifth of them appearing once. The specimen was PBMCs or a T cell subset sorted from them (not recorded which). The receptors originated from an adult woman who had mild COVID-19 (a few samples of this study predate the infection). Cell type and time point are not known.

The chain links TRBV25-1 to TRBJ2-7; D may match TRBD1 or TRBD2 (5 bases each). The CDR3 loop spans 15 amino acids. The germline V gene has CDR1 MGHDK and CDR2 SYGVNS. Trimming took off 4 bases at V and 5 bases at J, with 18 bases between the two ends. CDR3 protein: CASSAEQVLGHEQYF. Here the CDR3 DNA reads TGTGCCAGCAGTGCCGAGCAGGTGCTGGGACACGAGCAGTACTTC.

The V call is TRBV15, the J call TRBJ2-3; 9 bases are shared with TRBD1. The CDR3 has 15 amino acids. Germline CDR1 LNHNV, CDR2 YYDKDF (reference sequence). Trimming took 3 bases from V and 4 from J; bases not matched to a gene: 5. The CDR3 sequence: CATSRGQGGPDTQYF. CDR3 DNA: TGTGCCACCAGCAGGGGACAGGGTGGGCCAGATACGCAGTATTTT.

This clonotype was picked up a small number of times. V and J are TRBV19 and TRBJ2-1; D assignment may be TRBD1 or TRBD2 (6 bases each). The CDR3 runs 14 residues. Trimming took off 7 bases at V and 3 bases at J, with 13 bases between the two ends. Germline V gene data show CDR1 as LNHDA and CDR2 as SQIVND (reference sequence). Here the CDR3 reads CASNGGGDYNEQFF. CDR3 DNA: TGTGCCAGTAATGGAGGGGGAGACTACAATGAGCAGTTCTTC. The full variable domain, with the rest looked up from reference TRBV19 and TRBJ2-1, is DGGITQSPKYLFRKEGQNVTLSCEQNLNHDAMYWYRQDPGQGLRLIYYSQIVNDFQKGDIAEGYSVSREKKESFPLTVTSAQKNPTAFYLCASNGGGDYNEQFFGPGTRLTVL.

This clonotype was seen only a few times. The chain combines TRBV7-9 with TRBJ2-1; 8 bases fit TRBD2. Unmatched junction bases numbered 9, after V lost 5 bases and J lost 3 bases. The CDR3 covers 16 residues. Germline V gene sequence: CDR1 SEHNR, CDR2 FQNEAQ (reference sequence). The CDR3 protein is CASSPGPSGSYNEQFF. DNA of the CDR3: TGTGCCAGCAGCCCGGGGCCCAGCGGGAGCTACAATGAGCAGTTCTTC.

V gene TRBV9 combines with J gene TRBJ2-1; TRBD1 aligns across 8 bases. CDR1 is SGDLS and CDR2 is YYNGEE in the germline V gene. The CDR3 totals 14 residues. Losses at the gene ends were 5 bases for V and 7 bases for J; bases not matched to a gene: 8. The CDR3 spells CASRPGQEANEQFF. CDR3 nucleotides: TGTGCCAGCAGACCGGGACAGGAGGCAAATGAGCAGTTCTTC.

The chain is built from TRBV5-6 and TRBJ2-3, with D perhaps matching TRBD1 (6 bases). Germline loops: CDR1 SGHDT, CDR2 YYEEEE. The CDR3 consists of 18 residues. The ends were cut back, 3 bases at V and 6 bases at J, with 26 bases in the middle. The CDR3 region is CASSWGMGAASLVDTQYF. CDR3 bases: TGTGCCAGCAGCTGGGGGATGGGGGCCGCTTCTTTAGTGGATACGCAGTATTTT.

CDR3 sequence (DNA): TGCGCCAGCAGCTCCGGGACAGGGGTTTGGGAGACCCAGTACTTC. It codes for CASSSGTGVWETQYF. The V call is TRBV5-1, the J call TRBJ2-5; TRBD1 aligns across 10 bases. Germline-derived CDR1 and CDR2 are SGHRS and YFSETQ. The CDR3 runs 15 residues. J was trimmed by 5 bases and V by 3 bases; bases with no gene match: 7.

The chain is built from TRBV5-1 and TRBJ2-7; possibly TRBD1 for D (6 bases). CDR3 length: 16 amino acids. V lost 3 bases, J lost 3 bases, and 19 bases lay in between. Germline V gene lookup returns CDR1 SGHRS and CDR2 YFSETQ. The chain's CDR3 is CASSSFGSDRRYEQYF. For the CDR3, the DNA is TGCGCCAGCAGCTCTTTTGGGAGTGACAGGCGCTACGAGCAGTACTTC. The full variable domain, with the rest looked up from reference TRBV5-1 and TRBJ2-7, is KAGVTQTPRYLIKTRGQQVTLSCSPISGHRSVSWYQQTPGQGLQFLFEYFSETQRNKGNFPGRFSGRQFSNSRSEMNVSTLELGDSALYLCASSSFGSDRRYEQYFGPGTRLTVT.

The chain links TRBV3-1 to TRBJ2-1; 8 nucleotides match TRBD2. Losses at the gene ends were 4 bases for V and 4 bases for J; bases not matched to a gene: 9. Germline CDR1 reads LGHDT; CDR2 reads YNNKEL (reference sequence). This CDR3 has 16 amino acids. For the CDR3, the DNA is TGTGCCAGCAGCCCGACGTTTAGCGGGGTATACAATGAGCAGTTCTTC. Translating it yields CASSPTFSGVYNEQFF.